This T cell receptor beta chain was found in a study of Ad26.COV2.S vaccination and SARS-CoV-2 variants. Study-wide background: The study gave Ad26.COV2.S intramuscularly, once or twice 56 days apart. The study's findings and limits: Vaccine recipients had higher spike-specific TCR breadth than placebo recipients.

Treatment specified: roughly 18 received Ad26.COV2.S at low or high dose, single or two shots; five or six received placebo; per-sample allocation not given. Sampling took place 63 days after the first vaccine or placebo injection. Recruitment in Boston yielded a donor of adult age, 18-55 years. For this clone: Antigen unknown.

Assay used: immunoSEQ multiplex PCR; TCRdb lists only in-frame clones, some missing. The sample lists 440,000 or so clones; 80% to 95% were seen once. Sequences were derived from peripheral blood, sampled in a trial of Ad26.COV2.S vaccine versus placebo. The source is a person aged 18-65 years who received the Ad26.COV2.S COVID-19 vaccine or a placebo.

The CDR3 nucleotides read TGTGCCAGCAGCGTAGTTAGCGGTTCCTACAATGAGCAGTTCTTC. Amino acid sequence: CASSVVSGSYNEQFF. The V gene is TRBV9, the J gene TRBJ2-1; tentative D call: TRBD2 (6 bases). V lost 0 bases and J 1 base, leaving 8 bases between the germline ends. This CDR3 is 15 amino acids long. Germline CDR1 reads SGDLS; CDR2 reads YYNGEE.